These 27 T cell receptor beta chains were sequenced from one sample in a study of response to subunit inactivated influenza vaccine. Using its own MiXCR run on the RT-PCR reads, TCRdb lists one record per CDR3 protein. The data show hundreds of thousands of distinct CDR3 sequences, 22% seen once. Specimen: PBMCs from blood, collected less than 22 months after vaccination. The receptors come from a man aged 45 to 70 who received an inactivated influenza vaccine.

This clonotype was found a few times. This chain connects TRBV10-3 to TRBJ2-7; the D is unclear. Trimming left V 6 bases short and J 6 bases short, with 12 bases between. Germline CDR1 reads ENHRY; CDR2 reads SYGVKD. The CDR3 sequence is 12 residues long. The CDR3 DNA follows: TGTGCCATCAGCGGAACCAGAACCGAGCAGTACTTC. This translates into CAISGTRTEQYF.

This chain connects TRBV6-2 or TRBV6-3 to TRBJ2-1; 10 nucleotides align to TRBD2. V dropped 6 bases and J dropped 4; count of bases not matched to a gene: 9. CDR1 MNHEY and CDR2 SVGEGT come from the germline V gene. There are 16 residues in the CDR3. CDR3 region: CASRNTGLADYNEQFF. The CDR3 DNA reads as TGTGCCAGCAGGAACACCGGACTAGCGGATTACAATGAGCAGTTCTTC.

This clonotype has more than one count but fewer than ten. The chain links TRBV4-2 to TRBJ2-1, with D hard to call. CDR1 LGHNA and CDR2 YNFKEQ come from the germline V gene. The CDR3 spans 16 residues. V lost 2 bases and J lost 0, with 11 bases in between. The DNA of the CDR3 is TGTGCCAGCAGCCAATTCGACCTAAGCTCCTACAATGAGCAGTTCTTC. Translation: CASSQFDLSSYNEQFF.

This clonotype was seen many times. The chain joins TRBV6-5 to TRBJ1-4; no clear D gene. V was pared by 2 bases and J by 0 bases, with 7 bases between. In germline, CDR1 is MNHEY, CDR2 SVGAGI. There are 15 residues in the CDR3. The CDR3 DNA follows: TGTGCCAGCAGTTACCGACCAGCAACTAATGAAAAACTGTTTTTT. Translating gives CASSYRPATNEKLFF.

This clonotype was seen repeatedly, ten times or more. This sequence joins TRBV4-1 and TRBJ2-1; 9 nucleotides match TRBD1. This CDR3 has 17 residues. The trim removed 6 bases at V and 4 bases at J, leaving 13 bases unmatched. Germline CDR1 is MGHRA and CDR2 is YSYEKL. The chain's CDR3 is CASSRTPGQGVYNEQFF. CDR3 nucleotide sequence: TGCGCCAGCAGTCGAACTCCGGGACAGGGAGTATACAATGAGCAGTTCTTC.

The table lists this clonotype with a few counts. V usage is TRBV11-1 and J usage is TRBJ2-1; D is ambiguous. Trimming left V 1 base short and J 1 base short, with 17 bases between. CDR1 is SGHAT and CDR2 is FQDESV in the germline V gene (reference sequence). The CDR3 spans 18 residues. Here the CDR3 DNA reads TGTGCCAGCAGCTTAGGGCGGACCGGTCAAAAATCCTACAATGAGCAGTTCTTC. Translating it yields CASSLGRTGQKSYNEQFF.

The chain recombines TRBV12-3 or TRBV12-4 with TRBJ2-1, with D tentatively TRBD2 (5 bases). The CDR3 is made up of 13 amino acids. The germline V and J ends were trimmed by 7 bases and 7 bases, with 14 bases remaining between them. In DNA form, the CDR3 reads TGTGCCAGCACCCGTAACGGAGGAAATGAGCAGTTCTTC. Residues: CASTRNGGNEQFF.

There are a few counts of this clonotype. CDR3 nucleotides: TGTGCCAGCTCACCACCCGGGACGCCCCTGCAGTTCTTC. This encodes CASSPPGTPLQFF. This chain connects TRBV18 to TRBJ2-1; D possibly uses TRBD1 or TRBD2 (5 bases each). From germline, CDR1 is KGHSH and CDR2 LQKENI. The CDR3 is made up of 13 amino acids. Trimming stripped 0 bases from V and 12 bases from J, with 12 bases between.

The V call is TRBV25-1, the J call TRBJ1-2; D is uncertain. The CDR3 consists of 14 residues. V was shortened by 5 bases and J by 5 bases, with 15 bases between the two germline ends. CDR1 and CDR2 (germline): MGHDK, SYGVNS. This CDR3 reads CASSPKHRQYGYTF. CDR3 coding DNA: TGTGCCAGCAGTCCTAAACACCGCCAATATGGCTACACCTTC.

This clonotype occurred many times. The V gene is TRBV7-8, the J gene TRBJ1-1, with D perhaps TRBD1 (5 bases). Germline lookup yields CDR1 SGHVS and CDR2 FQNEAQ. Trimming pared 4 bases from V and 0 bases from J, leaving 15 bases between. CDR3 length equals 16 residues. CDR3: CASSYKPSGLNTEAFF. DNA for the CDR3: TGTGCCAGCAGCTATAAGCCGTCAGGGCTGAACACTGAAGCTTTCTTT.

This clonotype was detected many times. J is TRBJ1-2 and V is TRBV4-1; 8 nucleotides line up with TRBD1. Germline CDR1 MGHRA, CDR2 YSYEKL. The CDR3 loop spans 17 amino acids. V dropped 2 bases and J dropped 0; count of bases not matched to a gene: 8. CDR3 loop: CASSQPQGASANYGYTF. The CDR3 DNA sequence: TGCGCCAGCAGCCAACCCCAGGGGGCTTCTGCTAACTATGGCTACACCTTC.

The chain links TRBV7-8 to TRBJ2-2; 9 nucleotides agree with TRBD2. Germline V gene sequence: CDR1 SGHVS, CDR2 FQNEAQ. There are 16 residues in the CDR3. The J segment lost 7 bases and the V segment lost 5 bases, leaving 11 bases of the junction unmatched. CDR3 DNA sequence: TGTGCCAGCAGCCTATCTAGCGGGATTCACGGCGGGGAGCTGTTTTTT. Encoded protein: CASSLSSGIHGGELFF.

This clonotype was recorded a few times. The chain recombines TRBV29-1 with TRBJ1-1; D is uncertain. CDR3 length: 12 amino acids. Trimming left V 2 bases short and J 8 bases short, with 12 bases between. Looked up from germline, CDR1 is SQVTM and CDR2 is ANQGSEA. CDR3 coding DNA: TGCAGCGTTGAATCCCCAAGTCGAGAAGCTTTCTTT. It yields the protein CSVESPSREAFF.

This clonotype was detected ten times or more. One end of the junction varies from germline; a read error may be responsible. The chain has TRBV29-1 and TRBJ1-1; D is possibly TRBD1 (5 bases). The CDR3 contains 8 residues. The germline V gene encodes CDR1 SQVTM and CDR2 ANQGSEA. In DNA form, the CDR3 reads TGCAGCGTTGAGGAGGGGCAGTTT. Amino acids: CSVEEGQF.

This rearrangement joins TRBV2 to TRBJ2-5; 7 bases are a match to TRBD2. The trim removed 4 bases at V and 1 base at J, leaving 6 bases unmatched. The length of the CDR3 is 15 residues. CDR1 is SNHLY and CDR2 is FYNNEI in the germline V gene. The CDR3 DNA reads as TGTGCCAGCAGTGCTCTAGCGGATACCCAAGAGACCCAGTACTTC. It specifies CASSALADTQETQYF.

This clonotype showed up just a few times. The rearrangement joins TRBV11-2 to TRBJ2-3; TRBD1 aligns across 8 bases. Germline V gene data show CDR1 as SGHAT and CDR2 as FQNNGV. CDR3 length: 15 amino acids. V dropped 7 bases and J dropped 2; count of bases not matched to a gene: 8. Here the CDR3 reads CASMDRALFTDTQYF. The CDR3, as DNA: TGTGCCAGCATGGACAGGGCCCTTTTCACAGATACGCAGTATTTT.

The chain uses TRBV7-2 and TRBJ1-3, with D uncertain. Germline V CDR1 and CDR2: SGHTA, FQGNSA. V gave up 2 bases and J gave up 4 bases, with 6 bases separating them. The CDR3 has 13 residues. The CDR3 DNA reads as TGTGCCAGCAGCTTACTCACGGGAAACACCATATATTTT. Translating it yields CASSLLTGNTIYF.

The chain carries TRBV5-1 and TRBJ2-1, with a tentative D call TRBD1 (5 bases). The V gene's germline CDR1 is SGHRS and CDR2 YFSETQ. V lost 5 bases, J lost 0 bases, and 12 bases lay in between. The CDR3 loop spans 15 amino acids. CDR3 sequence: CASRPTGRSYNEQFF. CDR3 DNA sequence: TGCGCCAGCAGACCTACAGGTCGCTCCTACAATGAGCAGTTCTTC.

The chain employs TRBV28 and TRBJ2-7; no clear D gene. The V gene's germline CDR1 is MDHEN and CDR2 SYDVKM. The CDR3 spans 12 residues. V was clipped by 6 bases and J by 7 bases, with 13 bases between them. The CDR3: CASRGSLEEQYF. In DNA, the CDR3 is TGTGCCAGCAGAGGTTCATTAGAAGAGCAGTACTTC.

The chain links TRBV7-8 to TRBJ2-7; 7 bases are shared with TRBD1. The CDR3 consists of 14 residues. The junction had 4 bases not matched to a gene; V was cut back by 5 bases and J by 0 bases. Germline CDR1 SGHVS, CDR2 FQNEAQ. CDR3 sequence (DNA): TGTGCCAGCAGCATCGGACAGGTCTCCTACGAGCAGTACTTC. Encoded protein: CASSIGQVSYEQYF.

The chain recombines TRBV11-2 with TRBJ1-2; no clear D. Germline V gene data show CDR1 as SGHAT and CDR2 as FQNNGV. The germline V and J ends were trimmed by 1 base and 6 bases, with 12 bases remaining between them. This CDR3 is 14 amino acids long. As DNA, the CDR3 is TGTGCCAGCAGCTTAGGGTCCCGGTTGGATGGCTACACCTTC. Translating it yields CASSLGSRLDGYTF.

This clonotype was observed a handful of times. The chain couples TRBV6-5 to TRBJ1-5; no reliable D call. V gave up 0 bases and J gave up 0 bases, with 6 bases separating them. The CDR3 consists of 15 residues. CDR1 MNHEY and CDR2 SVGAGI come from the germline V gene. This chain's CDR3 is CASSYSEYSNQPQHF. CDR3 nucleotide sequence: TGTGCCAGCAGTTACTCGGAGTATAGCAATCAGCCCCAGCATTTT.

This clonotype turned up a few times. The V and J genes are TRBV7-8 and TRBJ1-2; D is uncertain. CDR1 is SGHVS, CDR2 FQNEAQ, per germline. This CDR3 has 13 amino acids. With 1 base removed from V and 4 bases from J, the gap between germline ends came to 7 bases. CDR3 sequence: CASSLGAPYGYTF. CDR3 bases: TGTGCCAGCAGCTTAGGCGCTCCCTATGGCTACACCTTC. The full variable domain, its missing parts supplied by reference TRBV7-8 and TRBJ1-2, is GAGVSQSPRYKVAKRGQDVALRCDPISGHVSLFWYQQALGQGPEFLTYFQNEAQLDKSGLPSDRFFAERPEGSVSTLKIQRTQQEDSAVYLCASSLGAPYGYTFGSGTRLTVV.

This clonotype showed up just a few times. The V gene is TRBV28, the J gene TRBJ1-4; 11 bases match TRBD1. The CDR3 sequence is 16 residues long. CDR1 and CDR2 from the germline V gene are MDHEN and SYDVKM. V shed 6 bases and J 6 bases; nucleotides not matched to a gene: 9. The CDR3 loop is CASSPSGQGAYEKLFF. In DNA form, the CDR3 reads TGTGCCAGCAGCCCCTCTGGACAGGGGGCGTATGAAAAACTGTTTTTT.

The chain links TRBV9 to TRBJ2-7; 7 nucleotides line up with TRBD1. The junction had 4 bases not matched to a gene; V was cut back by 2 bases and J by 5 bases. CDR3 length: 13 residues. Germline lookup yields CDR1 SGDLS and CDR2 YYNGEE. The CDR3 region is CASSVQGTDEQYF. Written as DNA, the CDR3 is TGTGCCAGCAGCGTGCAAGGGACAGACGAGCAGTACTTC.

This chain's CDR3 is CSARTGTNSPLHF. The DNA for the CDR3 is TGCAGTGCTAGGACAGGGACTAATTCACCCCTCCACTTT. This chain connects TRBV20-1 to TRBJ1-6; 7 bases agree with TRBD1. Germline CDR1 DFQATT, CDR2 SNEGSKA (reference sequence). The CDR3 has 13 residues. V lost 3 bases and J lost 6; bases outside the gene matches: 2.

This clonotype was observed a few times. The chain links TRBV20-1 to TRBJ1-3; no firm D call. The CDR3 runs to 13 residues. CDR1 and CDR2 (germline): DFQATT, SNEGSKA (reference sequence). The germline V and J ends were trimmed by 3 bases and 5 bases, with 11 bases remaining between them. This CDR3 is CSASGRFRNTIYF. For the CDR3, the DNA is TGCAGTGCTAGTGGCCGGTTCAGAAACACCATATATTTT.